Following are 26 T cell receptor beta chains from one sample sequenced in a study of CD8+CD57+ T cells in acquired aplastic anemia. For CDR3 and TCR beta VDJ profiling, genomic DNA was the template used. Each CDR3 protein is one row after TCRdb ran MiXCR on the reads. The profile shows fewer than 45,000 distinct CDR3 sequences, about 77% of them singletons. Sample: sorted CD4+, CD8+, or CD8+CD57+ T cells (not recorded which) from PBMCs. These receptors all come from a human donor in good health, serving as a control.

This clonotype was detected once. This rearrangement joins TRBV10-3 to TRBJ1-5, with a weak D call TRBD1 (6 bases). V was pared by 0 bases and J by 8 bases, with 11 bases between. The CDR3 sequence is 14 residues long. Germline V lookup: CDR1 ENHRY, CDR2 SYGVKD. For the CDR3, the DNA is TGTGCCATCAGTGAGTCGACAGGAGTAGAGCCCCAGCATTTT. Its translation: CAISESTGVEPQHF.

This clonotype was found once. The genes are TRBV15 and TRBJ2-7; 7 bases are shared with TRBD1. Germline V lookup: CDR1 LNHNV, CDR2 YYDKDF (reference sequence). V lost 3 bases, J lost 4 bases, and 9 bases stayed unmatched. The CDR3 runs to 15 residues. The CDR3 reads CATSSAGTEYYEQYF. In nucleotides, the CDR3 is TGTGCCACCAGCAGCGCAGGGACAGAATATTACGAGCAGTACTTC.

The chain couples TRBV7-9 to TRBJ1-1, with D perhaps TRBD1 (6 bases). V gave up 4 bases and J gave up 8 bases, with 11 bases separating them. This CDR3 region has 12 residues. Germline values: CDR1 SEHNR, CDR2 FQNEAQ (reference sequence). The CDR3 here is CASSSGTQEAFF. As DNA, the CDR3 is TGTGCCAGCAGCTCCGGGACACAAGAAGCTTTCTTT.

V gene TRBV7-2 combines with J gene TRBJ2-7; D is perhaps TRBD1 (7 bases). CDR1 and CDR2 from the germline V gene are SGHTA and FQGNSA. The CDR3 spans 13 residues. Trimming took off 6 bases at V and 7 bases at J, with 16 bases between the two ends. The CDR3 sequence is CASRRDRDLEQYF. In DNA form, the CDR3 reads TGTGCCAGCAGGAGAGACAGGGACTTGGAGCAGTACTTC. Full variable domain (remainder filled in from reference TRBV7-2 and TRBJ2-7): GAGVSQSPSNKVTEKGKDVELRCDPISGHTALYWYRQSLGQGLEFLIYFQGNSAPDKSGLPSDRFSAERTGGSVSTLTIQRTQQEDSAVYLCASRRDRDLEQYFGPGTRLTVT.

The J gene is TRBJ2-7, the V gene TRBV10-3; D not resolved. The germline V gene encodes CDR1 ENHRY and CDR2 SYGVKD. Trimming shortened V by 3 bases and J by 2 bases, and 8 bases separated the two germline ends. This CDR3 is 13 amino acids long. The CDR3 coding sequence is TGTGCCATCAGTGATAGACCGCCCTACGAGCAGTACTTC. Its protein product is CAISDRPPYEQYF.

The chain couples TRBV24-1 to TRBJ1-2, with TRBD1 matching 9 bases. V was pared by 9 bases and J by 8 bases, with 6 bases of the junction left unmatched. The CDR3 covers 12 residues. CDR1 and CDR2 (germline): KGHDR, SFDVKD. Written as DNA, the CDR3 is TGTGCCACCCTCACAGGGGGCGACGGCTACACCTTC. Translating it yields CATLTGGDGYTF.

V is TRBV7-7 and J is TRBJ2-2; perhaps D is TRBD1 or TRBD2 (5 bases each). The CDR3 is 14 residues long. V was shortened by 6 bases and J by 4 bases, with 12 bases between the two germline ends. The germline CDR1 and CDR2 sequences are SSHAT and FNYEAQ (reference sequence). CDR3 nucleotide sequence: TGTGCCAGCAGTCCGGGACGGGGCACCGGGGAGCTGTTTTTT. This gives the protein CASSPGRGTGELFF. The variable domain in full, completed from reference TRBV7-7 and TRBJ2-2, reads GAGVSQSPRYKVTKRGQDVTLRCDPISSHATLYWYQQALGQGPEFLTYFNYEAQPDKSGLPSDRFSAERPEGSISTLTIQRTEQRDSAMYRCASSPGRGTGELFFGEGSRLTVL.

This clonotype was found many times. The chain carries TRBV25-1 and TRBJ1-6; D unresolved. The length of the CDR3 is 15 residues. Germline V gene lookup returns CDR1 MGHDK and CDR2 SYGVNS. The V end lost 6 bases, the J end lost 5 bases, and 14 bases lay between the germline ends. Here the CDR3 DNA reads TGTGCCAGCAGGGCGTGGGAAAGCGATAATTCACCCCTCCACTTT. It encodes CASRAWESDNSPLHF.

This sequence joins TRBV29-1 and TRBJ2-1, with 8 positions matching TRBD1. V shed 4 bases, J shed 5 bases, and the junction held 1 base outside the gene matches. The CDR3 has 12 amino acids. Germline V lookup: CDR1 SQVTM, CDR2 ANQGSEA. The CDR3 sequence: CSVARGHNEQFF. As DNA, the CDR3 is TGCAGCGTTGCCAGGGGGCACAATGAGCAGTTCTTC.

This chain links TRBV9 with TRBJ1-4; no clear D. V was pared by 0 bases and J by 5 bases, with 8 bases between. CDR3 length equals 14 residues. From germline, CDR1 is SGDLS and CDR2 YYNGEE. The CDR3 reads CASSVGQINEKLFF. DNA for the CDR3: TGTGCCAGCAGCGTAGGGCAGATCAATGAAAAACTGTTTTTT.

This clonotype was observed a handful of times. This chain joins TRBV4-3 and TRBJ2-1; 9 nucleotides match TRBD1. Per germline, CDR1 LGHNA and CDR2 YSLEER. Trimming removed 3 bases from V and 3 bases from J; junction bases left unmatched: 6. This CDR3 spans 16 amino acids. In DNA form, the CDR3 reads TGCGCCAGCAGCCACGGAACAGGGGGCTTCTACAATGAGCAGTTCTTC. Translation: CASSHGTGGFYNEQFF.

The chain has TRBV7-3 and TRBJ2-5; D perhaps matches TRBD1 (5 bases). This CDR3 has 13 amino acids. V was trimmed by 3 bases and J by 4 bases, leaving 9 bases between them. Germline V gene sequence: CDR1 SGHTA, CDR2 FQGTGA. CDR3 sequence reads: CASSLWQGETQYF. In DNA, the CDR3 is TGTGCCAGCAGCTTGTGGCAGGGAGAGACCCAGTACTTC.

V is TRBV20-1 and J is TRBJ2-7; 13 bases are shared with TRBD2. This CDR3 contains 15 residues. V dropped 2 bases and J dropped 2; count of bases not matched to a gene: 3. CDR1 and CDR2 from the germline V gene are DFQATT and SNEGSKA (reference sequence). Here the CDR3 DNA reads TGCAGTGCTAGAAGGACTAGCGGGGGAACCTACGAGCAGTACTTC. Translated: CSARRTSGGTYEQYF.

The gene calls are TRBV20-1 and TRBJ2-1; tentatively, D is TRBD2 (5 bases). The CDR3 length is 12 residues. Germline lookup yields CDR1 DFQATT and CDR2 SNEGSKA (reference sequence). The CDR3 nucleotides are TGCAGCACCGGAGGCGGCCCCCCTGAGCAGTTCTTC. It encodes CSTGGGPPEQFF.

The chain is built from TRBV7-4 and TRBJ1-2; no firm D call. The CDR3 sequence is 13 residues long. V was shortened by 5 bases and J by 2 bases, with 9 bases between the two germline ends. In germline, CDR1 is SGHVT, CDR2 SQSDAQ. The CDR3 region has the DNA TGTGCCAGCAGCCCAGACAAGAACTATGGCTACACCTTC. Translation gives CASSPDKNYGYTF.

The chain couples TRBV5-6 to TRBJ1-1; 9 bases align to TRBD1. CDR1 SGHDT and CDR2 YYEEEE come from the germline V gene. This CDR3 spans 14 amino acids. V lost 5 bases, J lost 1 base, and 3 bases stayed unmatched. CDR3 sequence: CASRLGQGNTEAFF. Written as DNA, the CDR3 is TGTGCCAGCAGACTGGGACAGGGGAACACTGAAGCTTTCTTT.

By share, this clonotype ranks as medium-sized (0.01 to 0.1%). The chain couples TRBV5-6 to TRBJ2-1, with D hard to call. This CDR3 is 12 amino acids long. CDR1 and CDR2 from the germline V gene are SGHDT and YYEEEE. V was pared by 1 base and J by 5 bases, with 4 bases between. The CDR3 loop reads CASSLTNNEQFF. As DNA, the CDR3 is TGTGCCAGCAGCTTGACCAACAATGAGCAGTTCTTC.

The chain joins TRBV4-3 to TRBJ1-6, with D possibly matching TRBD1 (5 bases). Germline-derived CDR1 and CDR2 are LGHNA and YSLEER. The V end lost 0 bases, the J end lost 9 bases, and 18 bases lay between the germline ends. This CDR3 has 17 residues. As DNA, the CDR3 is TGCGCCAGCAGCCAAGAAGTAGTAGAAGGGGTTGGTTCACCCCTCCACTTT. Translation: CASSQEVVEGVGSPLHF.

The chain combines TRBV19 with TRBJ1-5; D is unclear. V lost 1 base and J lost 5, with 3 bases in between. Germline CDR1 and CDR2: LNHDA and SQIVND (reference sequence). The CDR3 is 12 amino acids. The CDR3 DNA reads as TGTGCCAGTAGTATAGGAGATCAGCCCCAGCATTTT. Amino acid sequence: CASSIGDQPQHF.

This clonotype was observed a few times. For the CDR3, the DNA is TGTGCCAGCAGCCTTGGACAGGCTAGCACAGATACGCAGTATTTT. Translated: CASSLGQASTDTQYF. This chain uses TRBV11-2 with TRBJ2-3, with 7 bases aligning to TRBD1. The CDR3 is 15 residues long. V was clipped by 5 bases and J by 0 bases; unmatched bases: 5. Germline assignment: CDR1 SGHAT and CDR2 FQNNGV.

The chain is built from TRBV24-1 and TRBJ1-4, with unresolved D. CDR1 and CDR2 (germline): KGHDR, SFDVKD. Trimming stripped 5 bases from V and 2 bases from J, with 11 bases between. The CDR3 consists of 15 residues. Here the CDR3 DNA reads TGTGCCACCAGTGGTCAACAGAGGACTAATGAAAAACTGTTTTTT. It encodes CATSGQQRTNEKLFF.

In nucleotides, the CDR3 is TGCAGTGCTAGAGGCGGGACTAGCGGGGATTCTGAGCAGTTCTTC. Its protein is CSARGGTSGDSEQFF. This sequence joins TRBV20-1 and TRBJ2-1; 13 bases are shared with TRBD2. The CDR3 is 15 residues long. V shed 1 base and J 9 bases; nucleotides not matched to a gene: 6. The germline V gene has CDR1 DFQATT and CDR2 SNEGSKA (reference sequence).

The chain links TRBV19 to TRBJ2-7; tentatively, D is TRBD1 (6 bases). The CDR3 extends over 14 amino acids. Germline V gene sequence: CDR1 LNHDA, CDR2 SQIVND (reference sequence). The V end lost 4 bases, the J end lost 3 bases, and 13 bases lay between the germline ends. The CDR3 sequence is CASSKQGSFYEQYF. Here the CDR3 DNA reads TGTGCCAGTAGTAAACAGGGATCTTTCTACGAGCAGTACTTC.

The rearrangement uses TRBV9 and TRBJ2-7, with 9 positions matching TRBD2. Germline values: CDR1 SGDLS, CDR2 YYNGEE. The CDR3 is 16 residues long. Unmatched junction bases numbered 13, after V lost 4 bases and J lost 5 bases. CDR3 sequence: CASSPRGVAGDHEQYF. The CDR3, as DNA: TGTGCCAGCAGCCCGAGGGGGGTAGCGGGGGACCACGAGCAGTACTTC.

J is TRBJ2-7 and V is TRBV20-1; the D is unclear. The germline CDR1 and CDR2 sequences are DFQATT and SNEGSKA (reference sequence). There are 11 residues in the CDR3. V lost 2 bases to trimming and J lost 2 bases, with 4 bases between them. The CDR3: CSARPPYEQYF. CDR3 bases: TGCAGTGCTAGACCTCCCTACGAGCAGTACTTC.

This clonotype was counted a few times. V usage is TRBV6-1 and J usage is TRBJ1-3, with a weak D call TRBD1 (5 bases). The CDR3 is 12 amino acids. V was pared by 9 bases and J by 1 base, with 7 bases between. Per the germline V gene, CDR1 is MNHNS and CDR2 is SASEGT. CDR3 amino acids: CASQGSGNTIYF. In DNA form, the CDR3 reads TGTGCCAGTCAGGGTTCTGGAAACACCATATATTTT.